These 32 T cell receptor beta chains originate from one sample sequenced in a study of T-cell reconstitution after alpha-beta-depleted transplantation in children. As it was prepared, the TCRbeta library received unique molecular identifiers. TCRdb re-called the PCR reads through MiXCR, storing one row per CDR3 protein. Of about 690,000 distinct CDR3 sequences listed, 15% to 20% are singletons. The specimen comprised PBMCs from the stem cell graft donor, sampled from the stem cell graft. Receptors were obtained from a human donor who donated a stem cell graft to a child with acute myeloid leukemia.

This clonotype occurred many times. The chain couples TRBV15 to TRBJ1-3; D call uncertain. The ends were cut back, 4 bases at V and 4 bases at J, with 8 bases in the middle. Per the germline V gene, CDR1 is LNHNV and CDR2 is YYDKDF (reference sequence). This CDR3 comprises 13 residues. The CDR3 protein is CATSMAVGNTIYF. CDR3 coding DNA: TGTGCCACCAGCATGGCAGTCGGAAACACCATATATTTT.

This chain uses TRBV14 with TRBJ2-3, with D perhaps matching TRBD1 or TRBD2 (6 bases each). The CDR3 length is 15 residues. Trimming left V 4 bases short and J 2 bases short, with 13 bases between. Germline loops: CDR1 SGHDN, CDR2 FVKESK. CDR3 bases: TGTGCCAGCAGCCCACTTAGGGGGGTCACAGATACGCAGTATTTT. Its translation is CASSPLRGVTDTQYF.

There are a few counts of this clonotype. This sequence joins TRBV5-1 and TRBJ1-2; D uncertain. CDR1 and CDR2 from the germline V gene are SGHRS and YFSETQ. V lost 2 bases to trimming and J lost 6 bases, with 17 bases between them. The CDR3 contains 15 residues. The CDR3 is CASSFEGAGMDGYTF. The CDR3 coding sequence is TGCGCCAGCAGCTTCGAGGGTGCGGGTATGGATGGCTACACCTTC.

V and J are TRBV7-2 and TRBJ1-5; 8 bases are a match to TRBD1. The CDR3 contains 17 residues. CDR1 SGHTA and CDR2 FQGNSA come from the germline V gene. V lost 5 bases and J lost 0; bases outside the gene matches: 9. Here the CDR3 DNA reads TGTGCCAGCAGCCTTCGGACAGGGTGGGATAGCAATCAGCCCCAGCATTTT. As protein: CASSLRTGWDSNQPQHF.

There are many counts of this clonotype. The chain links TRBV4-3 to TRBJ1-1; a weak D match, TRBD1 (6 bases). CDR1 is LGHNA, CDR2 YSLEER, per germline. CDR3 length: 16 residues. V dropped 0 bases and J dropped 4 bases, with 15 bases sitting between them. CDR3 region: CASSQEWAGETTEAFF. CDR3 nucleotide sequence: TGCGCCAGCAGCCAAGAATGGGCAGGGGAGACCACTGAAGCTTTCTTT.

The CDR3 is CASSQVGGADTEAFF. CDR3 DNA: TGTGCCAGCAGCCAAGTTGGGGGGGCGGACACTGAAGCTTTCTTT. The chain has TRBV3-1 and TRBJ1-1, with D tentatively TRBD1 (6 bases). CDR1 is LGHDT, CDR2 YNNKEL, per germline (reference sequence). V was clipped by 1 base and J by 3 bases, with 12 bases between them. The CDR3 spans 15 residues.

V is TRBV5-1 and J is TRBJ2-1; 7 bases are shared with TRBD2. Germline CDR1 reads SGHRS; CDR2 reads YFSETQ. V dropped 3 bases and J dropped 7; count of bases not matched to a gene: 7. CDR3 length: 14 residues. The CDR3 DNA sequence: TGCGCCAGCAGCTGGGGGGGTAGCGAGAATGAGCAGTTCTTC. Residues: CASSWGGSENEQFF. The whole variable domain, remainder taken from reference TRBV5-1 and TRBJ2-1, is KAGVTQTPRYLIKTRGQQVTLSCSPISGHRSVSWYQQTPGQGLQFLFEYFSETQRNKGNFPGRFSGRQFSNSRSEMNVSTLELGDSALYLCASSWGGSENEQFFGPGTRLTVL.

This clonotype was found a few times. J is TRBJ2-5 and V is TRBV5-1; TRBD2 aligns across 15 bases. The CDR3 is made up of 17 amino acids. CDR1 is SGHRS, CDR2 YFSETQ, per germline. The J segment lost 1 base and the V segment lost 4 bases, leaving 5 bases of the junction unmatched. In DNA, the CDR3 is TGCGCCAGCAGCCACGGGACTAGCGGGGGGCTCCAAGAGACCCAGTACTTC. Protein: CASSHGTSGGLQETQYF.

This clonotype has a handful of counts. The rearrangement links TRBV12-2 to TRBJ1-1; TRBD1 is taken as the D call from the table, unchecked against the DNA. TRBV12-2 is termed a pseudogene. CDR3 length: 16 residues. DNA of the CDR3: TGTGCAAGTCGCTTGAACAGGGGGACCATGAACACTGAAGCTTTCTTT. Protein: CASRLNRGTMNTEAFF.

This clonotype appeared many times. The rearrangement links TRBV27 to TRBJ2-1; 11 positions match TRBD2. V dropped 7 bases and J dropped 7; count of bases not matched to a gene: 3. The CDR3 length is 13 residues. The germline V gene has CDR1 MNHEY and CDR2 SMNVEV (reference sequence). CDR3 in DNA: TGTGCCAGCACCCGACTAGCGGGGAATGAGCAGTTCTTC. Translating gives CASTRLAGNEQFF.

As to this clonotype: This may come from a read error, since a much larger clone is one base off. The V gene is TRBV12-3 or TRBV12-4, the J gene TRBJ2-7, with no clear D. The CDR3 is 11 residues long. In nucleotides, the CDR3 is TGTGCCAGCAGTTTATCGGTCGAGCTGTACTTC. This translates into CASSLSVELYF.

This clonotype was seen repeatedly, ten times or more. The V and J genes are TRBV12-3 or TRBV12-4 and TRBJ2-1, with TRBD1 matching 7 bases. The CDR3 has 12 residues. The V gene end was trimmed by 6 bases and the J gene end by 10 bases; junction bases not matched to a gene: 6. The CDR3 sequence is CASRTTGREQFF. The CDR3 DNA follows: TGTGCCAGCAGAACGACAGGGCGCGAGCAGTTCTTC.

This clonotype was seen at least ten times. For the CDR3, the DNA is TGTGCCAGCAGCGTTACGATAGCGGGGGAGGTGTACAATGAGCAGTTCTTC. Protein sequence: CASSVTIAGEVYNEQFF. This chain uses TRBV9 with TRBJ2-1, with 9 bases lining up with TRBD2. V was clipped by 2 bases and J by 4 bases; unmatched bases: 10. This CDR3 has 17 residues. Germline values: CDR1 SGDLS, CDR2 YYNGEE.

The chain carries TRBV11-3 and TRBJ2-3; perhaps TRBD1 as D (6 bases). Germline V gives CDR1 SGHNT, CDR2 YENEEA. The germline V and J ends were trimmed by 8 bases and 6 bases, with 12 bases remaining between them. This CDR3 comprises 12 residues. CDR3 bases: TGTGCCAGCGGGGGCTCGGGTGATACGCAGTATTTT. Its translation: CASGGSGDTQYF.

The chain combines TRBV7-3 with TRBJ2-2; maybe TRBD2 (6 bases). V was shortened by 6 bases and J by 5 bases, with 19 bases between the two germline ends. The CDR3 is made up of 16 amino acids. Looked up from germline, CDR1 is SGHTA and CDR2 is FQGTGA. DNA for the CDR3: TGTGCCAGCAGTCAGATCGGAGGGTCGGTTACCGGGGAGCTGTTTTTT. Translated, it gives CASSQIGGSVTGELFF.

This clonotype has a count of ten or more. The CDR3 DNA sequence: TGTGCCAGCAGCCCGTCAGGCAGGGAGGGCGAGCAGTACTTC. It codes for CASSPSGREGEQYF. The chain has TRBV6-6 and TRBJ2-7, with 7 nucleotides matching TRBD2. This CDR3 region has 14 residues. Trimming removed 6 bases from V and 6 bases from J; junction bases left unmatched: 11. Germline CDR1 reads MNHNY; CDR2 reads SVGAGI (reference sequence).

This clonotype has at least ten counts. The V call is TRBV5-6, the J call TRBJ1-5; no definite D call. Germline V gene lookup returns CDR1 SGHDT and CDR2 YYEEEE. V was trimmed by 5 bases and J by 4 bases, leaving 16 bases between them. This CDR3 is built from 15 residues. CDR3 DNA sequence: TGTGCCAGCAGTTTTGGCATGGAGGTAAATCAGCCCCAGCATTTT. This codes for CASSFGMEVNQPQHF.

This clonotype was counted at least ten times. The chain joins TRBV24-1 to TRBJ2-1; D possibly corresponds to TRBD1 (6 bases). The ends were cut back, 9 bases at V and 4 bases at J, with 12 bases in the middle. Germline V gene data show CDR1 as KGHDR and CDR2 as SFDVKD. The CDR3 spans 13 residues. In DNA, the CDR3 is TGTGCCACCGGACAGACAGGTTACAATGAGCAGTTCTTC. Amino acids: CATGQTGYNEQFF.

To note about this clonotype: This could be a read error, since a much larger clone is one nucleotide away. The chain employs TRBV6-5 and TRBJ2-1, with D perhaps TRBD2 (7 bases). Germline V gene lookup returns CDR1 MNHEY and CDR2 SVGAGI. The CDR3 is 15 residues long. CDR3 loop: CASSFMGGAYNQQFF. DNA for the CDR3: TGTGCCAGCAGTTTTATGGGGGGGGCCTACAATCAGCAGTTCTTC.

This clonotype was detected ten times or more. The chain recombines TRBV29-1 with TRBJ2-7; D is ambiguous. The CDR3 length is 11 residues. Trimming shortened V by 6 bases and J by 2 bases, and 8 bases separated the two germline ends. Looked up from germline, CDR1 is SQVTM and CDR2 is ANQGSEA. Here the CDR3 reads CSVSGPYEQYF. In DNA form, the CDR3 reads TGCAGCGTATCCGGTCCCTACGAGCAGTACTTC.

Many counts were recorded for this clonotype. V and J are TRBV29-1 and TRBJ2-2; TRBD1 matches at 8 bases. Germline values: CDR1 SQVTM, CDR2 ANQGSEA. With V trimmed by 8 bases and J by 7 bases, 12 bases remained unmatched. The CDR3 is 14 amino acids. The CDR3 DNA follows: TGCAGCTCAGGACAGGGATATCGGGGCGGGGAGCTGTTTTTT. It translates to CSSGQGYRGGELFF.

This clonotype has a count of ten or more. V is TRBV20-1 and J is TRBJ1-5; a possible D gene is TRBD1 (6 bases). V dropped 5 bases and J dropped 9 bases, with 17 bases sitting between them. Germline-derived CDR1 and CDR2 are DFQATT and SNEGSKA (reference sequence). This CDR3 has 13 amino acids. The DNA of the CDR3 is TGCAGTGCTCCAAATACTAAAGGGGGGCCCCAGCATTTT. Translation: CSAPNTKGGPQHF.

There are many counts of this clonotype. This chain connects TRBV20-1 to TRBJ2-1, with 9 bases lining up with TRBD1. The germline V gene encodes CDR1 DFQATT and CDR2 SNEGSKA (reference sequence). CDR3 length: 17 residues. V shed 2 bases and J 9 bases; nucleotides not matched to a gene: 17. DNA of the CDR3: TGCAGTGCTAGACCGACAACCACTAGGACAGGGGATGCTGAGCAGTTCTTC. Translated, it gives CSARPTTTRTGDAEQFF.

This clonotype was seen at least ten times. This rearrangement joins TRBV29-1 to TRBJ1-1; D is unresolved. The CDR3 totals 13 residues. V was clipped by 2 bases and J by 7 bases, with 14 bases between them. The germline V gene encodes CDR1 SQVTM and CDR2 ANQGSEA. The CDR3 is CSVERRQADEAFF. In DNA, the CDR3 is TGCAGCGTTGAACGGCGGCAGGCCGATGAAGCTTTCTTT.

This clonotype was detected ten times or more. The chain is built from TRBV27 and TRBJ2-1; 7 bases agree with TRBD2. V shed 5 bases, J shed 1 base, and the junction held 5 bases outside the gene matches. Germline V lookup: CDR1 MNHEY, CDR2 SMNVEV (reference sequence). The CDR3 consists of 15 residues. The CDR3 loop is CASSQSGASYNEQFF. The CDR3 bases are TGTGCCAGCAGTCAAAGCGGGGCTTCCTACAATGAGCAGTTCTTC.

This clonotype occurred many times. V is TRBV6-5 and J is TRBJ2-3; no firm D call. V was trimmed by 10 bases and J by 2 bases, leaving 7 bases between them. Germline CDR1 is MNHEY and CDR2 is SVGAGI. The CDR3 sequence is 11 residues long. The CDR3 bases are TGTGCCATTCACACCACAGATACGCAGTATTTT. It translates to CAIHTTDTQYF.

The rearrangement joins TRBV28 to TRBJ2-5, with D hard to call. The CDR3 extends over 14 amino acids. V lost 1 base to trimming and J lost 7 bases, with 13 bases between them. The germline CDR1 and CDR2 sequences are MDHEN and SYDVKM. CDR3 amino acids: CASSLSAGPGTQYF. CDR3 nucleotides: TGTGCCAGCAGTTTATCGGCCGGTCCCGGGACCCAGTACTTC. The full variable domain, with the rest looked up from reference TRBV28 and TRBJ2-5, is DVKVTQSSRYLVKRTGEKVFLECVQDMDHENMFWYRQDPGLGLRLIYFSYDVKMKEKGDIPEGYSVSREKKERFSLILESASTNQTSMYLCASSLSAGPGTQYFGPGTRLLVL.

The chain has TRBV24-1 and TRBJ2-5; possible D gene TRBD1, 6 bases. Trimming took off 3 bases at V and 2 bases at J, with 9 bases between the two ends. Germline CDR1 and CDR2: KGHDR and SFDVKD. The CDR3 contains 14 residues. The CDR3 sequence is CATSDRDTQETQYF. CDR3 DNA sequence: TGTGCCACCAGTGATCGGGACACACAAGAGACCCAGTACTTC.

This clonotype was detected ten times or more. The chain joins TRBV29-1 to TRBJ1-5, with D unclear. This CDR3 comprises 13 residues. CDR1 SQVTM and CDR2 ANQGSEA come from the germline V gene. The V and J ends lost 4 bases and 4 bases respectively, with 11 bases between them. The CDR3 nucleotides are TGCAGCGTTGCAGGTGAGGGAAATCAGCCCCAGCATTTT. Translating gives CSVAGEGNQPQHF.

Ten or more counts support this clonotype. The CDR3 coding sequence is TGTGCCAGCAGTTTCCGGACAGGGGTGGGCAACACTGAAGCTTTCTTT. As protein: CASSFRTGVGNTEAFF. The genes are TRBV12-3 or TRBV12-4 and TRBJ1-1; the match to TRBD1 covers 9 bases. V lost 3 bases to trimming and J lost 2 bases; unmatched junction nucleotides: 7. The CDR3 covers 16 residues.

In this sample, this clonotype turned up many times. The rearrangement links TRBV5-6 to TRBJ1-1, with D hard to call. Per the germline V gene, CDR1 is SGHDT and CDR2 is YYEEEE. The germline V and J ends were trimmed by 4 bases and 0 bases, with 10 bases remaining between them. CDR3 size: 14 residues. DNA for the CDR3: TGTGCCAGCAGCCCTTGGCCCATGAACACTGAAGCTTTCTTT. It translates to CASSPWPMNTEAFF.

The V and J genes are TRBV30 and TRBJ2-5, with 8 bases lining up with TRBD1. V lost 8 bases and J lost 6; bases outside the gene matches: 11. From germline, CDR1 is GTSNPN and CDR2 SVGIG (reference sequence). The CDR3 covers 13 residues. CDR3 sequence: CAGNQGAGKTQYF. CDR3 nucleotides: TGTGCCGGCAACCAGGGGGCAGGAAAGACCCAGTACTTC. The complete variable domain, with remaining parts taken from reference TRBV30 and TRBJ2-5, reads SQTIHQWPATLVQPVGSPLSLECTVEGTSNPNLYWYRQAAGRGLQLLFYSVGIGQISSEVPQNLSASRPQDRQFILSSKKLLLSDSGFYLCAGNQGAGKTQYFGPGTRLLVL.